This TCR beta chain came from a study of blood T cell repertoires in COVID-19. Adults between roughly 18 and 100 years of age took part from approximately 24 US areas. Germline V gene data show CDR1 as MNHEY and CDR2 as SMNVEV (reference sequence). This CDR3 has 13 amino acids. With 6 bases removed from V and 9 bases from J, the gap between germline ends came to 15 bases. Produced via immunoSEQ multiplex PCR; TCRdb's table is partial and in-frame only. The sample carries 360,000 or so clones, about 90% recorded once. The chain joins TRBV27 to TRBJ1-5, with D possibly TRBD1 on 6 matching bases. The sequenced sample consisted of PBMCs or T cells enriched from blood (not recorded which). The receptor was derived from a woman in her twenties or thirties who had been exposed to COVID-19. The CDR3 is CASRSQGSWPQHF. Written as DNA, the CDR3 is TGTGCCAGCAGATCACAGGGATCATGGCCCCAGCATTTT.